A selection of T cell receptor beta chains follows, all from one sample in a study of T-cell memory formation after mild COVID-19. Each CDR3 protein is one row after TCRdb ran MiXCR on the 5' RACE reads. The table records fewer than 350,000 distinct CDR3 sequences, approximately 16% of them present only once. Sequencing input: PBMCs or a T cell subset sorted from them (not recorded which). The receptors stem from a man aged 18 to 29 who had mild COVID-19 (a few samples of this study predate the infection). Cell type and time point are not known. The CDR3 runs from the conserved cysteine through the conserved F or W. The order of the fields is V gene, D gene, clone size, J gene, CDR3 DNA, CDR3 protein. A D gene is named only where the DNA matches it firmly. Clone size is stated in some rows and not others, as once, few, many or a class when expanded.

TRBV27	-	-	TRBJ1-1	TGTGCCAGCAGTCCGACGGACTGGAACACTGAAGCTTTCTTT	CASSPTDWNTEAFF
TRBV18	TRBD1	few	TRBJ1-4	TGTGCCAGCTCACCCGCGACAGGGGTGGGTGAAAAACTGTTTTTT	CASSPATGVGEKLFF
TRBV7-8	TRBD1	few	TRBJ1-5	TGTGCCAGCAGCGCCCTGACAGGGGTCATCGGGCGGCCCCAGCATTTT	CASSALTGVIGRPQHF
TRBV21-1	-	few	TRBJ2-2	TGTGCCAGCAGCAACCGGGACAGACCCGTATCCGGGGAGCTGTTTTTT	CASSNRDRPVSGELFF
TRBV4-1	-	many	TRBJ2-5	TGCGCCAGCAGCCAAGAAGGTGGAGGACTGTCGACCCAGTACTTC	CASSQEGGGLSTQYF
TRBV14	-	-	TRBJ1-2	TGTGCCAGCAGCCAAAACCTCAGGGATGGCTACACCTTC	CASSQNLRDGYTF
TRBV12-3/TRBV12-4	-	-	TRBJ1-2	TGTGCCAGCAGTACCCGGGACGGGAGCTATGGCTACACCTTC	CASSTRDGSYGYTF
TRBV12-3/TRBV12-4	-	-	TRBJ1-5	TGTGCCAGCAGGGAAGGGGGGAATCAGCCCCAGCATTTT	CASREGGNQPQHF
TRBV5-1	-	few	TRBJ2-2	TGCGCCAGCAGCGGGGGGGCCCTGTCGGGGGAGCTGTTTTTT	CASSGGALSGELFF
TRBV15	-	few	TRBJ1-2	TGTGCCACCAGCAGAGAGTCCCCCGGAGACCGCTATGGCTACACCTTC	CATSRESPGDRYGYTF
TRBV7-6	-	-	TRBJ2-3	TGTGCCAGCAGCTTATCGTCAGGTCCTATATCAGATACGCAGTATTTT	CASSLSSGPISDTQYF
TRBV6-5	TRBD1	-	TRBJ2-5	TGTGCCAGCCAGACAGGGGGTACGGAGACCCAGTACTTC	CASQTGGTETQYF
TRBV29-1	-	-	TRBJ2-1	TGCAGCGTACCCATCGGGAGCTCCTACAATGAGCAGTTCTTC	CSVPIGSSYNEQFF
TRBV3-1	-	few	TRBJ1-1	TGTGCCAGCAGCCAAGATAGGCTGAACACTGAAGCTTTCTTT	CASSQDRLNTEAFF
TRBV10-3	TRBD1	-	TRBJ2-2	TGTGCCATCAGAGGGGACAGGTCCATGGGGGAGCTGTTTTTT	CAIRGDRSMGELFF
TRBV7-2	TRBD1	-	TRBJ1-3	TGTGCCAGCAGCTCCAAGCGGACAGGAGGAAACACCATATATTTT	CASSSKRTGGNTIYF
TRBV12-3/TRBV12-4	-	-	TRBJ2-2	TGTGCCAGCTTGGACTGGACCGGGGAGCTGTTTTTT	CASLDWTGELFF
TRBV20-1	TRBD2	few	TRBJ2-1	TGCAGTGCTACCAAATCAGGGACTAGCGGGGGTTTATACAATGAGCAGTTCTTC	CSATKSGTSGGLYNEQFF
TRBV7-9	-	few	TRBJ2-1	TGTGCCAGCAGCTTGAGAAACAATGAGCAGTTCTTC	CASSLRNNEQFF
TRBV18	-	few	TRBJ1-1	TGTGCCAGCTCAGCCGACAAGAACACTGAAGCTTTCTTT	CASSADKNTEAFF
TRBV5-1	-	once	TRBJ1-5	TGCGCCAGCAGCCTAACAGGGTCGAGCAATCAGCCCCAGCATTTT	CASSLTGSSNQPQHF
TRBV7-9	-	few	TRBJ1-6	TGTGCCAGCAGCGAAAGTTCGTCAGGTTCACCCCTCCACTTT	CASSESSSGSPLHF
TRBV20-1	-	-	TRBJ2-2	TGCAGTGCTAGAGGAAAAGGGTCTTATACCGGGGAGCTGTTTTTT	CSARGKGSYTGELFF
TRBV2	-	-	TRBJ2-3	TGTGCCAGCAGTGCGGAAGGGGGGGATACGCAGTATTTT	CASSAEGGDTQYF
TRBV12-3/TRBV12-4	TRBD2	-	TRBJ2-1	TGTGCCAGCAGACCCCGGACTAGCGGCAGCTCCTACAATGAGCAGTTCTTC	CASRPRTSGSSYNEQFF
TRBV5-4	-	-	TRBJ2-7	TGTGCCAGCAGCCCCGGGACCGAAAGTTACGAGCAGTACTTC	CASSPGTESYEQYF
TRBV5-6	-	many	TRBJ1-4	TGTGCCAGCAGCATCCTACAGCCACAGAATGAAAAACTGTTTTTT	CASSILQPQNEKLFF
TRBV2	TRBD2	-	TRBJ2-1	TGTGCCAGCAGGTTCCTAGCGGGGGGAGGCAATGAGCAGTTCTTC	CASRFLAGGGNEQFF
TRBV5-5	TRBD1	many	TRBJ1-4	TGTGCCAGCAGCTTGACAGGACAGGGGGTCCAAAAACTGTTTTTT	CASSLTGQGVQKLFF
TRBV12-3/TRBV12-4	-	-	TRBJ2-3	TGTGCCAGCAGAAAGGGGACGACAGATACGCAGTATTTT	CASRKGTTDTQYF
TRBV10-3	-	many	TRBJ2-3	TGTGCCATCACCAGCGGATCTAGCACAGATACGCAGTATTTT	CAITSGSSTDTQYF
TRBV4-3	-	-	TRBJ2-7	TGCGCCAGCAGCCAAGAAGCGTCAAGGCTCTGGGACGAGCAGTACTTC	CASSQEASRLWDEQYF
TRBV6-5	TRBD2	once	TRBJ2-3	TGTGCCAGCAGTTACTCGGTTAGCGGGGGGGCAGATACGCAGTATTTT	CASSYSVSGGADTQYF